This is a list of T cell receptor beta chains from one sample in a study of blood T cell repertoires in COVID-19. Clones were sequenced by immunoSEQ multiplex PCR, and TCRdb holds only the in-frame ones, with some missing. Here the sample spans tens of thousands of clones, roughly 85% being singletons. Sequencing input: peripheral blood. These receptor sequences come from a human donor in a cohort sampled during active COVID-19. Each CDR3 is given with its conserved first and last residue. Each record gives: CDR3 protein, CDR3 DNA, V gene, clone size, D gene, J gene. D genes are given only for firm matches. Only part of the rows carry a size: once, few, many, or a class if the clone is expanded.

CDR3aa: CASSLGHAGNTIYF
CDR3nt: TGTGCCAGCAGCCTAGGACATGCTGGAAACACCATATATTTT
v_gene: TRBV4-2
abundance: few
d_gene: NA
j_gene: TRBJ1-3

CDR3aa: CASSVDRGGDQETQYF
CDR3nt: TGTGCCAGCAGTGTCGACAGGGGGGGTGACCAAGAGACCCAGTACTTC
v_gene: TRBV6-1
abundance: NA
d_gene: TRBD1
j_gene: TRBJ2-5

CDR3aa: CASSRGTNYGYTF
CDR3nt: TGTGCCAGCTCCAGGGGGACTAACTATGGCTACACCTTC
v_gene: TRBV27
abundance: NA
d_gene: TRBD1
j_gene: TRBJ1-2

CDR3aa: CASNTGEIYEQYF
CDR3nt: TGTGCCAGCAATACAGGGGAAATATACGAGCAGTACTTC
v_gene: TRBV2
abundance: NA
d_gene: TRBD1
j_gene: TRBJ2-7

CDR3aa: CASGGQGVWDTQYF
CDR3nt: TGTGCCAGCGGCGGACAGGGGGTTTGGGATACGCAGTATTTT
v_gene: TRBV9
abundance: NA
d_gene: TRBD1
j_gene: TRBJ2-3

CDR3aa: CASSPTGRDSPLHF
CDR3nt: TGTGCCAGCTCACCTACGGGGAGAGATTCACCCCTCCACTTT
v_gene: TRBV18
abundance: NA
d_gene: NA
j_gene: TRBJ1-6

CDR3aa: CASSDSSVSYNEQFF
CDR3nt: TGCGCCAGCAGTGACAGTTCCGTAAGTTACAATGAGCAGTTCTTC
v_gene: TRBV10-2
abundance: NA
d_gene: NA
j_gene: TRBJ2-1

CDR3aa: CASSLSGSFYTF
CDR3nt: TGTGCCAGCAGCTTATCAGGATCTTTCTACACCTTC
v_gene: TRBV7-9
abundance: NA
d_gene: NA
j_gene: TRBJ1-2

CDR3aa: CAKQGATNEKLFF
CDR3nt: TGTGCAAAACAGGGGGCCACTAATGAAAAACTGTTTTTT
v_gene: TRBV28
abundance: NA
d_gene: TRBD1
j_gene: TRBJ1-4

CDR3aa: CASSLKGPGELFF
CDR3nt: TGTGCCAGCAGTTTAAAGGGGCCCGGGGAGCTGTTTTTT
v_gene: TRBV12-3/TRBV12-4
abundance: NA
d_gene: NA
j_gene: TRBJ2-2

CDR3aa: CASSPRSSYNSPLHF
CDR3nt: TGTGCCAGCAGTCCCCGCAGCTCCTATAATTCACCCCTCCACTTT
v_gene: TRBV27
abundance: NA
d_gene: NA
j_gene: TRBJ1-6

CDR3aa: CASSSRTSGSDEQFF
CDR3nt: TGTGCCAGCAGCTCGCGGACTAGCGGGAGCGATGAGCAGTTCTTC
v_gene: TRBV7-2
abundance: once
d_gene: TRBD2
j_gene: TRBJ2-1

CDR3aa: CAWSVGGARREQYF
CDR3nt: TGTGCCTGGAGTGTCGGAGGGGCGAGGCGGGAGCAGTACTTC
v_gene: TRBV30
abundance: few
d_gene: NA
j_gene: TRBJ2-7

CDR3aa: CASSLDPTGNNQPQHF
CDR3nt: TGCGCCAGCAGCTTGGACCCTACAGGGAACAATCAGCCCCAGCATTTT
v_gene: TRBV5-1
abundance: NA
d_gene: NA
j_gene: TRBJ1-5

CDR3aa: CASRLVGANEKLFF
CDR3nt: TGTGCCAGCAGACTTGTAGGGGCTAATGAAAAACTGTTTTTT
v_gene: TRBV28
abundance: few
d_gene: NA
j_gene: TRBJ1-4

CDR3aa: CASTKTGLKTQYF
CDR3nt: TGTGCCAGCACCAAGACAGGGTTAAAGACCCAGTACTTC
v_gene: TRBV6-5
abundance: NA
d_gene: TRBD1
j_gene: TRBJ2-5

CDR3aa: CASSIVPRVETQYF
CDR3nt: TGTGCCAGCAGTATAGTTCCCAGGGTTGAGACCCAGTACTTC
v_gene: TRBV6-5
abundance: NA
d_gene: NA
j_gene: TRBJ2-5

CDR3aa: CATSDSDRLNQPQHF
CDR3nt: TGTGCCACCAGTGACTCTGACAGGTTAAATCAGCCCCAGCATTTT
v_gene: TRBV24-1
abundance: NA
d_gene: NA
j_gene: TRBJ1-5

CDR3aa: CASSISGGETQYF
CDR3nt: TGTGCCAGTAGTATAAGTGGGGGCGAGACCCAGTACTTC
v_gene: TRBV19
abundance: NA
d_gene: NA
j_gene: TRBJ2-5

CDR3aa: CASSLTLAGGVGELFF
CDR3nt: TGTGCCAGCAGCTTAACCCTAGCGGGAGGAGTCGGGGAGCTGTTTTTT
v_gene: TRBV7-3
abundance: NA
d_gene: TRBD2
j_gene: TRBJ2-2

CDR3aa: CASSIQGTSGRGTQYF
CDR3nt: TGTGCCAGTAGTATTCAAGGGACTAGCGGGAGAGGTACGCAGTATTTT
v_gene: TRBV19
abundance: NA
d_gene: TRBD2
j_gene: TRBJ2-3

CDR3aa: CASTPGQGGHEQYF
CDR3nt: TGTGCCAGTACCCCGGGACAGGGTGGCCACGAGCAGTACTTC
v_gene: TRBV19
abundance: NA
d_gene: TRBD1
j_gene: TRBJ2-7

CDR3aa: CASERTGRTGELFF
CDR3nt: TGTGCCAGCGAACGGACAGGGAGGACCGGGGAGCTGTTTTTT
v_gene: TRBV19
abundance: NA
d_gene: TRBD1
j_gene: TRBJ2-2

CDR3aa: CASRPGPPFSNQPQHF
CDR3nt: TGTGCCAGTAGACCAGGGCCGCCCTTTAGCAATCAGCCCCAGCATTTT
v_gene: TRBV19
abundance: NA
d_gene: NA
j_gene: TRBJ1-5

CDR3aa: CASSPGQGDNEQFF
CDR3nt: TGTGCCAGCAGCCCTGGACAGGGGGACAATGAGCAGTTCTTC
v_gene: TRBV7-8
abundance: NA
d_gene: TRBD1
j_gene: TRBJ2-1

CDR3aa: CASSVDGSNADTQYF
CDR3nt: TGTGCCAGCAGCGTCGACGGGTCAAACGCGGATACGCAGTATTTT
v_gene: TRBV9
abundance: NA
d_gene: NA
j_gene: TRBJ2-3

CDR3aa: CAISEQEYQETQYF
CDR3nt: TGTGCCATCAGTGAGCAAGAGTACCAAGAGACCCAGTACTTC
v_gene: TRBV10-3
abundance: NA
d_gene: NA
j_gene: TRBJ2-5

CDR3aa: CASSPKGQFSNQPQHF
CDR3nt: TGTGCCAGTAGCCCGAAAGGACAATTTAGCAATCAGCCCCAGCATTTT
v_gene: TRBV19
abundance: once
d_gene: NA
j_gene: TRBJ1-5

CDR3aa: CASSSGSGNTIYF
CDR3nt: TGTGCCAGCAGCTCCGGGTCCGGAAACACCATATATTTT
v_gene: TRBV11-3
abundance: NA
d_gene: NA
j_gene: TRBJ1-3

CDR3aa: CASSFPQGEQYF
CDR3nt: TGTGCCAGCAGTTTTCCCCAGGGGGAGCAGTACTTC
v_gene: TRBV27
abundance: NA
d_gene: NA
j_gene: TRBJ2-7

CDR3aa: CASSVLGSQETQYF
CDR3nt: TGTGCCAGCAGCGTATTGGGGAGCCAAGAGACCCAGTACTTC
v_gene: TRBV9
abundance: NA
d_gene: NA
j_gene: TRBJ2-5

CDR3aa: CASSPRRLSSGSANEQFF
CDR3nt: TGTGCCAGCAGCCCCCGCCGACTAAGCAGCGGGAGTGCCAATGAGCAGTTCTTC
v_gene: TRBV7-2
abundance: NA
d_gene: TRBD2
j_gene: TRBJ2-1

CDR3aa: CASSLGRDRGGYEQYF
CDR3nt: TGTGCCAGCAGCTTAGGAAGAGACAGGGGGGGGTACGAGCAGTACTTC
v_gene: TRBV7-6
abundance: NA
d_gene: TRBD1
j_gene: TRBJ2-7

CDR3aa: CASSFGRETQYF
CDR3nt: TGTGCCAGCAGCTTCGGTCGAGAGACCCAGTACTTC
v_gene: TRBV5-6
abundance: NA
d_gene: NA
j_gene: TRBJ2-5

CDR3aa: CASSQGRTSGKTNIQYF
CDR3nt: TGTGCCAGCAGCCAAGGTAGGACTAGCGGGAAGACAAACATTCAGTACTTC
v_gene: TRBV3-1/TRBV3-2
abundance: NA
d_gene: TRBD2
j_gene: TRBJ2-4

CDR3aa: CASSLEGRNQPQHF
CDR3nt: TGTGCCAGCAGCTTAGAAGGCAGGAATCAGCCCCAGCATTTT
v_gene: TRBV7-9
abundance: NA
d_gene: NA
j_gene: TRBJ1-5

CDR3aa: CASSLGHLYGYTF
CDR3nt: TGTGCCAGCAGCTTAGGGCACCTCTATGGCTACACCTTC
v_gene: TRBV7-9
abundance: NA
d_gene: NA
j_gene: TRBJ1-2

CDR3aa: CAWSVSQFAGVPGELFF
CDR3nt: TGTGCCTGGAGTGTAAGTCAATTCGCCGGGGTCCCCGGGGAGCTGTTTTTT
v_gene: TRBV30
abundance: NA
d_gene: NA
j_gene: TRBJ2-2

CDR3aa: CATSTENQETQYF
CDR3nt: TGTGCCACCTCGACAGAAAACCAAGAGACCCAGTACTTC
v_gene: TRBV24-1
abundance: NA
d_gene: NA
j_gene: TRBJ2-5

CDR3aa: CASRPQTGGLYGYTF
CDR3nt: TGTGCCAGCAGACCCCAGACAGGGGGCCTCTATGGCTACACCTTC
v_gene: TRBV28
abundance: once
d_gene: TRBD1
j_gene: TRBJ1-2

CDR3aa: CASSTRTGNTEAFF
CDR3nt: TGTGCCAGTAGTACGCGGACAGGCAACACTGAAGCTTTCTTT
v_gene: TRBV19
abundance: NA
d_gene: TRBD1
j_gene: TRBJ1-1